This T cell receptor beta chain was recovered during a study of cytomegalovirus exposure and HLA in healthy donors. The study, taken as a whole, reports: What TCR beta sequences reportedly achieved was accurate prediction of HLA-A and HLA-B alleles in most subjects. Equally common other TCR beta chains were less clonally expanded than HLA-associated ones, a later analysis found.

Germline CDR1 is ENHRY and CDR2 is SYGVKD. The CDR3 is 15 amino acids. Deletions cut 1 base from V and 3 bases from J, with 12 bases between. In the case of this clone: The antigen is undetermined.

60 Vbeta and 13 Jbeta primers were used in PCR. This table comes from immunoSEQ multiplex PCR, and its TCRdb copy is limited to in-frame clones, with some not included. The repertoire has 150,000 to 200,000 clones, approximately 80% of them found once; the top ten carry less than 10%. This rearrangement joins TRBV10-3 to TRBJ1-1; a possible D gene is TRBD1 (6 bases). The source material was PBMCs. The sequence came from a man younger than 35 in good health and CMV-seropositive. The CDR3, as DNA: TGTGCCATCAGTGAGTACGGGGGGGCGCACACTGAAGCTTTCTTT. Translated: CAISEYGGAHTEAFF.